Listed below are T cell receptor beta chains from one sample, sequenced in a study of CD8+ T cells in alopecia areata. Produced via immunoSEQ multiplex PCR; TCRdb's table is partial and in-frame only. The sample holds tens of thousands of clones; 29% are singletons and the top ten take about 15%. Specimen: CD8+ T cells sorted from blood, collected at week 4, from a patient treated with tofacitinib. The receptors were sampled from a human donor with alopecia areata. The CDR3 runs from the conserved cysteine through the conserved F or W. The D gene is left open where the match is weak. Clone size appears in some rows only: once, few, many, or a class for an expanded clone.

>few|-|TRBV19|TRBJ2-2|13
CASIPGGGKELFF
TGTGCCAGTATCCCCGGAGGGGGGAAGGAGCTGTTTTTT
>-|TRBD2|TRBV6-5|TRBJ2-2|14
CASRGGINTGELFF
TGTGCCAGCAGGGGGGGGATTAACACCGGGGAGCTGTTTTTT
>-|-|TRBV7-2|TRBJ2-2|12
CASSWSNGELFF
TGTGCCAGCAGCTGGAGTAACGGGGAGCTGTTTTTT
>-|-|TRBV29-1|TRBJ2-3|13
CSAASRNVDTQYF
TGCAGCGCCGCCTCCCGTAATGTGGATACGCAGTATTTT
>few|TRBD1|TRBV9|TRBJ1-1|13
CASSAEGASEAFF
TGTGCCAGCAGCGCAGAGGGGGCGTCTGAAGCTTTCTTT
>-|-|TRBV19|TRBJ2-5|10
CVQGGETQYF
TGTGTCCAAGGCGGGGAGACCCAGTACTTC
>-|-|TRBV4-3|TRBJ2-7|15
CASSQGRPGVYEQYF
TGCGCCAGCAGCCAAGGACGCCCAGGGGTTTACGAGCAGTACTTC
>few|-|TRBV30|TRBJ2-1|16
CAWVMMGSGTYNEQFF
TGTGCCTGGGTTATGATGGGTAGCGGAACTTACAATGAGCAGTTCTTC
>few|-|TRBV7-9|TRBJ2-1|14
CASSSPVSYNEQFF
TGTGCCAGCAGCAGCCCGGTCTCCTACAATGAGCAGTTCTTC
>-|-|TRBV30|TRBJ2-2|12
CASPVRTGELFF
TGTGCCTCCCCGGTACGAACCGGGGAGCTGTTTTTT
>few|-|TRBV25-1|TRBJ2-2|12
CATGIHTGELFF
TGTGCAACCGGAATCCACACCGGGGAGCTGTTTTTT
>many|-|TRBV29-1|TRBJ2-3|15
CSVEGTEQSTDTQYF
TGCAGCGTTGAGGGAACGGAACAAAGCACAGATACGCAGTATTTT
>few|-|TRBV29-1|TRBJ1-1|13
CSAEGGANTEAFF
TGCAGCGCCGAGGGGGGAGCGAACACTGAAGCTTTCTTT
>-|-|TRBV7-9|TRBJ1-1|14
CASSLVMRGTEAFF
TGTGCCAGCAGCTTAGTGATGAGGGGGACTGAAGCTTTCTTT
>-|-|TRBV7-2|TRBJ2-5|14
CASRPGEYQETQYF
TGTGCCAGCAGACCAGGGGAATACCAAGAGACCCAGTACTTC
>once|-|TRBV7-2|TRBJ1-4|15
CASSSLPGTNEKLFF
TGTGCCAGCAGCTCCCTCCCCGGGACTAATGAAAAACTGTTTTTT
>-|TRBD1|TRBV5-1|TRBJ1-1|16
CASSFTGGQENTEAFF
TGCGCCAGCAGCTTCACGGGGGGACAGGAGAACACTGAAGCTTTCTTT
>few|TRBD1|TRBV30|TRBJ2-7|15
CAWSSQGGTFYEQYF
TGTGCCTGGAGTTCTCAAGGGGGCACCTTTTACGAGCAGTACTTC
>-|TRBD2|TRBV25-1|TRBJ2-1|14
CASSTSGSYNEQFF
TGTGCCAGCAGTACTAGCGGTTCATACAATGAGCAGTTCTTC
>few|TRBD2|TRBV11-2|TRBJ2-3|15
CASSSQREWPDTQYF
TGTGCCAGCAGCTCCCAGCGGGAGTGGCCGGATACGCAGTATTTT
>-|-|TRBV5-6|TRBJ1-2|16
CASSLRRLSIGSGYTF
TGTGCCAGCAGCTTGAGGCGACTCTCAATCGGGAGTGGCTACACCTTC
>few|-|TRBV11-1|TRBJ2-7|13
CASSYRVSYEQYF
TGTGCCAGCAGCTACAGGGTCTCCTACGAGCAGTACTTC
>few|TRBD2|TRBV5-6|TRBJ2-7|14
CASSLGLADWEQYF
TGTGCCAGCAGCTTGGGACTAGCGGACTGGGAGCAGTACTTC
>-|-|TRBV29-1|TRBJ2-1|14
CSVVGQSSYNEQFF
TGCAGCGTCGTAGGACAAAGCTCCTACAATGAGCAGTTCTTC
>-|-|TRBV30|TRBJ1-1|13
CAWSVNSHTEAFF
TGTGCCTGGAGTGTAAACAGCCACACTGAAGCTTTCTTT
>few|-|TRBV7-9|TRBJ1-1|13
CASRHPGLTEAFF
TGTGCCAGCAGACATCCCGGACTCACTGAAGCTTTCTTT